Only one count was recorded for the clone carrying this T cell receptor (beta chain). Its antigen remains unidentified. This specimen belongs to a study of OX40 agonist ivuxolimab in advanced cancers. The wider study: Partial responses were achieved by three patients, one with hepatocellular carcinoma and two with cutaneous melanoma. Study-level results: CD4+ and CD8+ blood T cells expanded clonally by week 6 at 0.1 to 3.0 mg/kg. The investigators did not determine what antigen specificity the expanded peripheral T cells had.

Germline loops: CDR1 ENHRY, CDR2 SYGVKD. This CDR3 contains 14 residues. The germline V and J ends were trimmed by 7 bases and 0 bases, with 11 bases remaining between them. On cycle 4 day 1 and cycle 7 day 1, as well as at baseline, blood was sampled. This table comes from immunoSEQ multiplex PCR, and its TCRdb copy is limited to in-frame clones, with some not included. This table holds 40,000 or so clones, roughly 91% found once. This specimen was CD4+ or CD8+ T cells sorted from blood, taken in a trial of the OX40 agonist ivuxolimab. The gene calls are TRBV10-3 and TRBJ2-3; D is perhaps TRBD1 (5 bases). The TCR originated in an adult with an advanced solid tumor such as melanoma, head and neck, liver or kidney cancer. In nucleotides, the CDR3 is TGTGCCATCACGGACAAGACTAGCACAGATACGCAGTATTTT. Translation: CAITDKTSTDTQYF.